This TCR beta chain emerged from a study of T-cell memory formation after mild COVID-19. Germline V gives CDR1 ENHRY, CDR2 SYGVKD. The CDR3 is 14 residues long. Trimming shortened V by 6 bases and J by 1 base, and 12 bases separated the two germline ends. TCRdb redid the calling of the 5' RACE reads with MiXCR, one entry per CDR3 protein. In the table there are 110,000 to 150,000 distinct CDR3 sequences, about 23% of which are singletons. The V call is TRBV10-3, the J call TRBJ2-5, with D tentatively TRBD1 (5 bases). This clonotype was obtained from an adult woman who had mild COVID-19 (a few samples of this study predate the infection). Cell type and time point are not known. The sequencing input was PBMCs or a T cell subset sorted from them (not recorded which). The CDR3 is CAIRKTDTQETQYF. Here the CDR3 DNA reads TGTGCCATCAGGAAAACGGACACCCAAGAGACCCAGTACTTC.